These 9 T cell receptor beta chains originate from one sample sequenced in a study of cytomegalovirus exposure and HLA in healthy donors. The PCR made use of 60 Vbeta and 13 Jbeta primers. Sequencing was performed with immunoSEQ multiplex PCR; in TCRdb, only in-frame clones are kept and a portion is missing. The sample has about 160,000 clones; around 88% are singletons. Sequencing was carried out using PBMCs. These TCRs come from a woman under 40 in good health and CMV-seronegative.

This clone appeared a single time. CDR3 sequence reads: CASSEWGGNSGNTIYF. The CDR3, as DNA: TGTGCCAGCAGTGAGTGGGGGGGGAACTCTGGAAACACCATATATTTT. This chain joins TRBV2 and TRBJ1-3; D may be TRBD1 (5 bases). Germline CDR1 SNHLY, CDR2 FYNNEI. This CDR3 has 16 amino acids. The V and J ends lost 3 bases and 0 bases respectively, with 12 bases between them.

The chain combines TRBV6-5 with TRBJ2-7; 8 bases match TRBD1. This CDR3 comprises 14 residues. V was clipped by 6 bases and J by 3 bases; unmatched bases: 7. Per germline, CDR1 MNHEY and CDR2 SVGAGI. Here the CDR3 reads CASRTLGQGYEQYF. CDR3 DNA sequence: TGTGCCAGCAGAACCCTTGGACAGGGCTACGAGCAGTACTTC.

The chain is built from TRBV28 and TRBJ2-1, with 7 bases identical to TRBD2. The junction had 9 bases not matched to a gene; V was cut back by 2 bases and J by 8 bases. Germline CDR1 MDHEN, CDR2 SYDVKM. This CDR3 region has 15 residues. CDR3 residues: CASSLAGLVTHEQFF. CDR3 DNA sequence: TGTGCCAGCAGTTTAGCCGGACTAGTAACCCATGAGCAGTTCTTC.

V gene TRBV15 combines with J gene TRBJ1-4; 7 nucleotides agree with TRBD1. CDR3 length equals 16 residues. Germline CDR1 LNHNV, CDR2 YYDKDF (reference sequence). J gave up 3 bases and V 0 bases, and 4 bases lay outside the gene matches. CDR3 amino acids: CATSRDRGSANEKLFF. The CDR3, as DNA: TGTGCCACCAGCAGAGACAGGGGGTCGGCTAATGAAAAACTGTTTTTT.

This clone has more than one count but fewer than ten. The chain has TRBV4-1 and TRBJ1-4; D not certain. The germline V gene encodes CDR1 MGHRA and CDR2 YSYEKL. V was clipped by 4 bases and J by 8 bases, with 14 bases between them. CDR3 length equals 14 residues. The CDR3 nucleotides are TGCGCCAGCAGCCTCATTGGAGGATACGAAAAACTGTTTTTT. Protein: CASSLIGGYEKLFF.

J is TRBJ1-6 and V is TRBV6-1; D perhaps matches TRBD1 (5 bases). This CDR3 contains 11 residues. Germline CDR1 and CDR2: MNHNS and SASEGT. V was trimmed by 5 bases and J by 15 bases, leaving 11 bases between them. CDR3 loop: CASSITGYLHF. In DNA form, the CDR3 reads TGTGCCAGCAGTATAACAGGTTACCTCCACTTT.

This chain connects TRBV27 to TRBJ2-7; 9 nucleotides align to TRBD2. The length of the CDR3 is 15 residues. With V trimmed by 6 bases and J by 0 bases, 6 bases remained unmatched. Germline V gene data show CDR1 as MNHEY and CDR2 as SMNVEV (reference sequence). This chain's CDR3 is CASSVRLAASYEQYF. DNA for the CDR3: TGTGCCAGCAGCGTCCGACTAGCGGCCTCCTACGAGCAGTACTTC.

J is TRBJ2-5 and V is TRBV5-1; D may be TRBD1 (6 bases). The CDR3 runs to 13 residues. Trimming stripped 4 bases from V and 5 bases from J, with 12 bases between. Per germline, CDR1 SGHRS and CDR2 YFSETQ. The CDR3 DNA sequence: TGCGCCAGCAGCCGACAGGATAGGGAGACCCAGTACTTC. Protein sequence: CASSRQDRETQYF.

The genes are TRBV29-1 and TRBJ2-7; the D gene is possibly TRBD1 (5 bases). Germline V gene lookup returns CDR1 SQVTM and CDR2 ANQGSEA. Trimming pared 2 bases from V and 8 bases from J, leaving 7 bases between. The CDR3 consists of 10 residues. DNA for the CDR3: TGCAGCGTTGAACAGGGCAAGCAGTACTTC. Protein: CSVEQGKQYF.